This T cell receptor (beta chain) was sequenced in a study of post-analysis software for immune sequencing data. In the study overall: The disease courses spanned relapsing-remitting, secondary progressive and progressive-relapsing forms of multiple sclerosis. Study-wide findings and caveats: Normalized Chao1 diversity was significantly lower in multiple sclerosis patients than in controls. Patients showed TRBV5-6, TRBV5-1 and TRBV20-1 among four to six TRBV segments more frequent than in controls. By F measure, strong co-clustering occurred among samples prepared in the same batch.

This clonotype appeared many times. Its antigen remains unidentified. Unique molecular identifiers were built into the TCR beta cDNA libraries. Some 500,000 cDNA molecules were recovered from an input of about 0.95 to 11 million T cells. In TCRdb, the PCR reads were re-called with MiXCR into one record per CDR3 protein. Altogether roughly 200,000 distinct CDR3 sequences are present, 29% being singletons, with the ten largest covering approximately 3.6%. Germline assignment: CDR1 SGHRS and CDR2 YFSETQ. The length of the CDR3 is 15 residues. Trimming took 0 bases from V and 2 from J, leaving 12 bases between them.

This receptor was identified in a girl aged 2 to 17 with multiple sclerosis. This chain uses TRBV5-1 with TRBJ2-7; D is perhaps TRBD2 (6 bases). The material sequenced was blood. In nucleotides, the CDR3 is TGCGCCAGCAGCTTGGGCGGGACGGGGACCTACGAGCAGTACTTC. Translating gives CASSLGGTGTYEQYF.